This passage covers 19 T cell receptor beta chains from one sample sequenced in a study of blood T cell repertoires in COVID-19 (dated by TCRdb to between 2020 and 2021). Libraries came from the immunoSEQ multiplex PCR assay. TCRdb carries this immuneACCESS record with in-frame sequences only. Its versions omit some clonotypes, under half of them owing to an unresolved V gene in the studies checked, with the rest unexplained. In this sample the table shows roughly 81,000 clones, roughly 91% of which occur a single time. The ten largest clones represent about 2% of the sample. The sequencing input was peripheral blood. These receptors came from a woman aged 50 to 60 in a cohort sampled during active COVID-19.

The chain recombines TRBV9 with TRBJ1-3; no firm D call. Trimming removed 2 bases at V and 0 bases at J, with 6 bases between. Germline loops: CDR1 SGDLS, CDR2 YYNGEE. The CDR3 length is 14 residues. The CDR3 nucleotides read TGTGCCAGCAGCGTCGACACCTCTGGAAACACCATATATTTT. Its translation is CASSVDTSGNTIYF.

The gene calls are TRBV9 and TRBJ2-1, with 11 bases identical to TRBD2. Losses at the gene ends were 4 bases for V and 1 base for J; bases not matched to a gene: 7. CDR1 SGDLS and CDR2 YYNGEE come from the germline V gene. This CDR3 is 17 amino acids long. The CDR3 sequence: CASSTSSGRFSYNEQFF. CDR3 nucleotide sequence: TGTGCCAGCAGCACTTCTAGCGGGAGGTTTTCCTACAATGAGCAGTTCTTC.

As for this clone: At one boundary the junction diverges from the germline segment, which might be a read error. This rearrangement joins TRBV18 to TRBJ2-1; maybe TRBD1 (6 bases). From germline, CDR1 is KGHSH and CDR2 LQKENI. This CDR3 is built from 11 residues. CDR3 bases: TGTGCCAGCTCAAACAACAGGGAGCGGTTCTTC. Protein product: CASSNNRERFF.

The rearrangement joins TRBV11-3 to TRBJ2-5, with D uncertain. CDR1 and CDR2 from the germline V gene are SGHNT and YENEEA. The CDR3 has 14 residues. Trimming left V 5 bases short and J 5 bases short, with 15 bases between. In DNA, the CDR3 is TGTGCCAGCAGCCACGCCGGGTCTAGGGAGACCCAGTACTTC. Translation gives CASSHAGSRETQYF.

The chain recombines TRBV5-1 with TRBJ2-3; possible D gene TRBD2, 5 bases. From germline, CDR1 is SGHRS and CDR2 YFSETQ. The CDR3 sequence is 13 residues long. V lost 3 bases to trimming and J lost 2 bases, with 7 bases between them. The chain's CDR3 is CASSSGDTDTQYF. The DNA of the CDR3 is TGCGCCAGCAGCTCCGGGGACACAGATACGCAGTATTTT.

This rearrangement joins TRBV5-1 to TRBJ2-1; 7 bases line up with TRBD2. The V segment lost 0 bases and the J segment 4 bases; nucleotides outside the gene matches: 10. CDR3 length equals 17 residues. From germline, CDR1 is SGHRS and CDR2 YFSETQ. The chain's CDR3 is CASSLGGGPTVYNEQFF. The DNA for the CDR3 is TGCGCCAGCAGCTTGGGGGGGGGACCCACCGTTTACAATGAGCAGTTCTTC.

The chain couples TRBV5-4 to TRBJ2-7; 7 positions match TRBD2. Looked up from germline, CDR1 is SGHNT and CDR2 is YYREEE (reference sequence). Losses at the gene ends were 4 bases for V and 1 base for J; bases not matched to a gene: 14. This CDR3 is 17 amino acids long. The CDR3 sequence: CASSPGGFGGKSYEQYF. CDR3 in DNA: TGTGCCAGCAGCCCCGGGGGGTTCGGGGGAAAATCCTACGAGCAGTACTTC.

The chain recombines TRBV28 with TRBJ2-7; tentatively, D is TRBD1 (5 bases). CDR3 length equals 14 residues. In germline, CDR1 is MDHEN, CDR2 SYDVKM. Trimming stripped 2 bases from V and 5 bases from J, with 13 bases between. The CDR3 region has the DNA TGTGCCAGCAGTTTAAGCCAGGGTGAGAACGAGCAGTACTTC. This encodes CASSLSQGENEQYF.

This chain joins TRBV10-3 and TRBJ2-7; D is perhaps TRBD2 (6 bases). The germline V gene encodes CDR1 ENHRY and CDR2 SYGVKD. The CDR3 is 13 residues long. Trimming took 6 bases from V and 2 from J, leaving 11 bases between them. The CDR3 DNA is TGTGCCATCAGCCAGGAGGGCCCCTACGAGCAGTACTTC. The encoded protein is CAISQEGPYEQYF.

The chain combines TRBV5-6 with TRBJ1-3; the D gene is possibly TRBD1 (5 bases). Trimming pared 5 bases from V and 0 bases from J, leaving 15 bases between. This CDR3 spans 16 amino acids. Per the germline V gene, CDR1 is SGHDT and CDR2 is YYEEEE. The CDR3 reads CASSSRGHVSGNTIYF. DNA of the CDR3: TGTGCCAGCAGTTCGAGAGGACACGTCTCTGGAAACACCATATATTTT. The full variable domain, in which reference TRBV5-6 and TRBJ1-3 provide the parts outside the CDR3, is DAGVTQSPTHLIKTRGQQVTLRCSPKSGHDTVSWYQQALGQGPQFIFQYYEEEERQRGNFPDRFSGHQFPNYSSELNVNALLLGDSALYLCASSSRGHVSGNTIYFGEGSWLTVV.

The CDR3 region has the DNA TGTGCCAGCTCCCCGGGGGAGGAGACACCTAACTATGGCTACACCTTC. The encoded protein is CASSPGEETPNYGYTF. This chain links TRBV2 with TRBJ1-2; a weak D match, TRBD1 (5 bases). The CDR3 is 16 residues long. V was clipped by 8 bases and J by 0 bases, with 19 bases between them. Germline V CDR1 and CDR2: SNHLY, FYNNEI.

The chain combines TRBV5-6 with TRBJ2-3; 10 bases fit TRBD2. Germline CDR1 is SGHDT and CDR2 is YYEEEE. The CDR3 contains 15 residues. Losses at the gene ends were 3 bases for V and 5 bases for J; bases not matched to a gene: 6. The CDR3 DNA follows: TGTGCCAGCAGCTCCCGAGCGGGGGGGTTAGATACGCAGTATTTT. It codes for CASSSRAGGLDTQYF.

This rearrangement joins TRBV28 to TRBJ2-7; 11 bases align to TRBD2. V trimming: 7 bases; J trimming: 0 bases; junction bases outside the gene matches: 5. The CDR3 covers 15 residues. Germline lookup yields CDR1 MDHEN and CDR2 SYDVKM. CDR3 in amino acids: CASNNLAGGSYEQYF. The CDR3 DNA sequence: TGTGCCAGCAACAACCTAGCGGGAGGCTCCTACGAGCAGTACTTC.

The chain recombines TRBV7-3 with TRBJ2-3; 11 nucleotides match TRBD2. CDR3 length equals 14 residues. V was clipped by 2 bases and J by 5 bases; unmatched bases: 0. In germline, CDR1 is SGHTA, CDR2 FQGTGA. The CDR3 spells CASSLGLAGDTQYF. The CDR3 nucleotides read TGTGCCAGCAGCTTAGGACTAGCGGGAGATACGCAGTATTTT.

The chain joins TRBV7-3 to TRBJ2-1; tentative D call: TRBD2 (5 bases). Looked up from germline, CDR1 is SGHTA and CDR2 is FQGTGA. The CDR3 loop spans 13 amino acids. V gave up 3 bases and J gave up 9 bases, with 12 bases separating them. The CDR3 DNA is TGTGCCAGCAGCTTCCACGACGGGGTTGAGCAGTTCTTC. It encodes CASSFHDGVEQFF. The variable domain in full, with the rest retrieved from reference TRBV7-3 and TRBJ2-1, is GAGVSQTPSNKVTEKGKYVELRCDPISGHTALYWYRQSLGQGPEFLIYFQGTGAADDSGLPNDRFFAVRPEGSVSTLKIQRTERGDSAVYLCASSFHDGVEQFFGPGTRLTVL.

The rearrangement joins TRBV6-5 to TRBJ1-2, with a tentative D call TRBD1 (6 bases). Germline loops: CDR1 MNHEY, CDR2 SVGAGI. V gave up 6 bases and J gave up 0 bases, with 14 bases separating them. CDR3 length equals 15 residues. DNA for the CDR3: TGTGCCAGCAGGGAGAGGACAGCAACTAACTATGGCTACACCTTC. This gives the protein CASRERTATNYGYTF.

This chain's CDR3 is CASSLAEYGYTF. CDR3 nucleotide sequence: TGTGCCAGCAGCTTGGCCGAGTATGGCTACACCTTC. J is TRBJ1-2 and V is TRBV5-6; D ambiguous. The CDR3 consists of 12 residues. Trimming stripped 0 bases from V and 5 bases from J, with 5 bases between. The germline V gene has CDR1 SGHDT and CDR2 YYEEEE.

V and J are TRBV27 and TRBJ2-7; 7 bases agree with TRBD1. Germline CDR1 and CDR2: MNHEY and SMNVEV (reference sequence). V trimming: 8 bases; J trimming: 2 bases; junction bases outside the gene matches: 18. The CDR3 runs 17 residues. The CDR3: CASPSKPPTQGAYEQYF. The DNA of the CDR3 is TGTGCCAGCCCCTCAAAACCCCCCACCCAGGGGGCCTACGAGCAGTACTTC.

This chain uses TRBV7-9 with TRBJ2-5; 8 bases fit TRBD1. The CDR3 is 15 amino acids. Trimming cost V 5 bases and J 1 base; bases outside gene matches: 6. Germline V lookup: CDR1 SEHNR, CDR2 FQNEAQ (reference sequence). The CDR3 nucleotides are TGTGCCAGCAGCACAGGGGGTATCCGCCAAGAGACCCAGTACTTC. This sequence encodes CASSTGGIRQETQYF.